This T cell receptor beta chain was recovered during a study of blood T cell repertoires in COVID-19. Assay: immunoSEQ multiplex PCR; the TCRdb copy retains only in-frame clones and omits some. The sample has some 150,000 clones; around four fifths are singletons. Remarks on this clone: This specimen includes other DNA sequences encoding the same CDR3.

The CDR3 has 14 residues. Germline V CDR1 and CDR2: SGHRS, YFSETQ. V was clipped by 4 bases and J by 2 bases; unmatched bases: 4. Participants were aged roughly 18 to 90 years from approximately 25 US areas. Donors in Cohort 3 who had recovered were those with two negative PCRs, healthcare professional clearance, or resolution of their symptoms. The rearrangement joins TRBV5-1 to TRBJ2-7, with TRBD1 matching 9 bases. The sample was PBMCs or T cells enriched from blood (not recorded which). This receptor was identified in a woman aged 40 to 50 who had recovered from COVID-19. The CDR3 DNA sequence: TGCGCCAGCAGCCCGGGACAGGGCGCCTACGAGCAGTACTTC. It is translated as CASSPGQGAYEQYF.